This T cell receptor beta chain was captured by sequencing in a study of cytomegalovirus exposure and HLA in healthy donors. Findings and limits, study-wide: The productive fraction for most TCR beta V segments was about 87% or about 30% in an earlier analysis. A later analysis reportedly identified an Asian-associated ancestry cluster as carrying fewer N-insertions than the 666-donor mean. In a later analysis, HLA-associated TCR beta chains were more clonally expanded than equally common others.

Use of 60 Vbeta and 13 Jbeta primers characterized the PCR. TCRdb's copy holds only in-frame clones and misses some; the assay was immunoSEQ multiplex PCR. The sample yields about 110,000 clones, 65% to 90% seen once. The CDR3 runs 14 residues. Germline CDR1 and CDR2: SGHDT and YYEEEE. Trimming cost V 5 bases and J 5 bases; bases outside gene matches: 5. Remarks on this clone: The antigen is undetermined.

Sample: PBMCs. The sequence came from a middle-aged man in good health and CMV-seronegative. The J gene is TRBJ2-2, the V gene TRBV5-6; 8 positions agree with TRBD1. Written as DNA, the CDR3 is TGTGCCAGCAGTTCGGACAGGGCTACCGGGGAGCTGTTTTTT. Amino acid sequence: CASSSDRATGELFF.